Listed below are T cell receptor beta chains from one sample, sequenced in a study of T cells after yellow fever vaccination. TCRdb used MiXCR to reprocess the 5' RACE reads, holding one entry per CDR3 protein. Of approximately 240,000 distinct CDR3 sequences listed, approximately 3.8% are singletons. Sequenced here: PBMCs, sampled 15 days after the yellow fever booster vaccination. Source of these receptors: a man aged 18-30 years who received the YFV17D yellow fever vaccine. CDR3s include the opening cysteine and the closing phenylalanine or tryptophan. The D gene is left open where the match is weak. A clone size is listed for some rows: how often the clone was seen (once, few, many), or a class if it is expanded.

-	TRBV9	TRBJ2-5	-	CASSVQTATETQYF	TGTGCCAGCAGCGTGCAAACTGCGACGGAGACCCAGTACTTC
many	TRBV7-2	TRBJ2-5	-	CASSPLGGGETQYF	TGTGCCAGCAGCCCGCTCGGAGGGGGGGAGACCCAGTACTTC
many	TRBV7-8	TRBJ1-5	TRBD1	CASSPGTGFNQPQHF	TGTGCCAGCAGCCCCGGGACAGGCTTCAATCAGCCCCAGCATTTT
many	TRBV5-1	TRBJ1-1	TRBD1	CASSIPGGTEAFF	TGCGCCAGCAGCATCCCAGGGGGAACTGAAGCTTTCTTT
many	TRBV6-6	TRBJ1-1	-	CASSYDVGSFMNTEAFF	TGTGCCAGCAGTTACGATGTAGGCAGCTTCATGAACACTGAAGCTTTCTTT
few	TRBV14	TRBJ1-1	-	CASSQDRANRAFF	TGTGCCAGCAGCCAAGATCGGGCAAATCGAGCTTTCTTT
many	TRBV24-1	TRBJ2-3	-	CATSDSTAGGDTQYF	TGTGCCACCAGTGATTCTACTGCCGGGGGAGATACGCAGTATTTT
many	TRBV6-5	TRBJ2-2	-	CARPNWGTGELFF	TGTGCCAGACCAAACTGGGGAACCGGGGAGCTGTTTTTT
many	TRBV20-1	TRBJ2-3	TRBD2	CSATTSGGSTDTQYF	TGCAGTGCGACGACTAGCGGGGGTAGCACAGATACGCAGTATTTT
few	TRBV20-1	TRBJ2-3	TRBD2	CSASPKMLAGPYTDTQYF	TGCAGTGCTAGTCCAAAAATGCTAGCGGGGCCCTACACAGATACGCAGTATTTT
many	TRBV3-1	TRBJ1-2	-	CASSQVLGAGSPSSYYGYTF	TGTGCCAGCAGCCAAGTGCTGGGGGCAGGATCACCCTCCAGCTACTATGGCTACACCTTC
many	TRBV5-5	TRBJ2-4	-	CASSLKRTIQYF	TGTGCCAGCAGCTTAAAAAGAACTATTCAGTACTTC
many	TRBV5-1	TRBJ2-2	-	CASSLEPREVTGELFF	TGCGCCAGCAGCTTGGAGCCCAGGGAGGTCACCGGGGAGCTGTTTTTT
many	TRBV7-2	TRBJ1-4	-	CASSKTATNEKLFF	TGTGCCAGCAGCAAGACAGCAACTAATGAAAAACTGTTTTTT
many	TRBV19	TRBJ2-1	-	CASSIQGNEQFF	TGTGCCAGTAGTATACAGGGCAATGAGCAGTTCTTC
many	TRBV3-1	TRBJ2-3	-	CASRAAKYTDTQYF	TGTGCCAGCAGGGCCGCAAAATACACAGATACGCAGTATTTT
many	TRBV5-5	TRBJ1-4	-	CASGRSLDEKLFF	TGTGCCAGCGGTAGGAGTCTCGATGAAAAACTGTTTTTT
many	TRBV2	TRBJ1-5	-	CASSDVGGSDQPQHF	TGTGCCAGCAGTGATGTCGGGGGTAGTGATCAGCCCCAGCATTTT
many	TRBV12-5	TRBJ1-1	-	CASGLVQFGRGRPEAFF	TGTGCTAGTGGTTTGGTACAATTCGGCAGGGGTCGACCTGAAGCTTTCTTT
many	TRBV7-8	TRBJ2-5	TRBD2	CASSLWGGGQETQYF	TGTGCCAGCAGCTTATGGGGGGGGGGTCAAGAGACCCAGTACTTC
many	TRBV5-1	TRBJ1-5	-	CASSLAYGGHSNQPQHF	TGCGCCAGCAGCTTGGCCTATGGGGGGCATAGCAATCAGCCCCAGCATTTT
many	TRBV29-1	TRBJ1-2	-	CSVGPGDSRGYTF	TGCAGCGTCGGACCCGGGGATAGTAGAGGCTACACCTTC
many	TRBV3-2	TRBJ1-1	-	CASSPQPGQGVENTEAFF	TGTGCCAGCAGCCCCCAACCGGGACAGGGGGTGGAGAACACTGAAGCTTTCTTT
many	TRBV9	TRBJ1-4	TRBD1	CASGQGINEKLFF	TGTGCCAGCGGACAGGGAATTAATGAAAAACTGTTTTTT
many	TRBV4-3	TRBJ2-2	-	CASSQERGDWELFF	TGCGCCAGCAGCCAAGAGAGGGGCGACTGGGAGCTGTTTTTT
many	TRBV6-6	TRBJ1-1	-	CASSYSNRGRTEAFF	TGTGCCAGCAGTTACTCGAATAGGGGGAGGACTGAAGCTTTCTTT
many	TRBV30	TRBJ1-2	-	CAWSVPFVFTF	TGTGCCTGGAGTGTCCCTTTTGTGTTCACCTTC
many	TRBV6-5	TRBJ2-4	-	CASSPWDGKNIQYF	TGTGCCAGCAGCCCCTGGGACGGCAAAAACATTCAGTACTTC
many	TRBV20-1	TRBJ2-1	-	CSARRDTDEQFF	TGCAGTGCTCGCCGTGACACGGATGAGCAGTTCTTC
many	TRBV7-9	TRBJ2-6	-	CASSNQGFSGANVLTF	TGTGCCAGCAGCAACCAGGGGTTCTCTGGGGCCAACGTCCTGACTTTC
many	TRBV7-6	TRBJ2-3	-	CASSLAGPSTDTQYF	TGTGCCAGCAGCTTAGCGGGGCCGAGCACAGATACGCAGTATTTT
many	TRBV4-3	TRBJ2-1	TRBD2	CASSQVGSGGLNEQFF	TGCGCCAGCAGCCAAGTAGGTAGCGGGGGGCTTAATGAGCAGTTCTTC
many	TRBV5-1	TRBJ1-2	TRBD1	CASSLGDRTGRYTF	TGCGCCAGCAGCTTGGGGGACCGGACAGGCCGCTACACCTTC
many	TRBV5-1	TRBJ1-1	-	CASRIRGAGNTEAFF	TGCGCCAGCCGAATCCGGGGGGCTGGAAACACTGAAGCTTTCTTT
many	TRBV5-1	TRBJ1-3	-	CASSLTRNPDTIYF	TGCGCCAGCAGCCTGACTCGTAATCCGGACACCATATATTTT
many	TRBV10-3	TRBJ2-5	TRBD2	CATGSSWGGQETQYF	TGTGCCACCGGCTCATCGTGGGGAGGGCAGGAGACCCAGTACTTC
many	TRBV18	TRBJ2-7	TRBD1	CASSPSWTGEYEQYF	TGTGCCAGCTCACCATCCTGGACAGGGGAATACGAGCAGTACTTC
many	TRBV7-2	TRBJ1-1	TRBD1	CASSPGQGRNTEAFF	TGTGCCAGCAGCCCGGGACAGGGGAGGAACACTGAAGCTTTCTTT
many	TRBV12-3/TRBV12-4	TRBJ1-5	TRBD1	CASRQGNQPQHF	TGTGCCAGCAGACAGGGGAATCAGCCCCAGCATTTT
many	TRBV6-6	TRBJ1-3	TRBD1	CASSLHGRGGNTIYF	TGTGCCAGCAGTTTACACGGCAGGGGGGGAAACACCATATATTTT
many	TRBV5-1	TRBJ1-1	-	CASSFPGNTEAFF	TGCGCCAGCAGCTTTCCGGGGAACACTGAAGCTTTCTTT
many	TRBV4-1	TRBJ1-4	-	CASSQDSSGAAREKLFF	TGCGCCAGCAGCCAAGATAGCAGCGGGGCAGCACGCGAAAAACTGTTTTTT
many	TRBV7-8	TRBJ2-3	-	CASSFLADTQYF	TGTGCCAGCAGCTTCTTGGCAGATACGCAGTATTTT
few	TRBV5-6	TRBJ1-1	TRBD1	CASSGTGALNTEAFF	TGTGCCAGCAGCGGGACAGGGGCCTTGAACACTGAAGCTTTCTTT
many	TRBV6-2/TRBV6-3	TRBJ2-5	TRBD2	CASSGAGGFRETQYF	TGTGCCAGCAGTGGGGCCGGGGGGTTCAGAGAGACCCAGTACTTC
many	TRBV5-1	TRBJ2-2	-	CASTKEGELFF	TGCGCCAGCACCAAGGAAGGGGAGCTGTTTTTT
-	TRBV27	TRBJ2-7	TRBD1	CASQKGTGGPLEQYF	TGTGCCAGCCAAAAGGGGACAGGGGGTCCGTTGGAGCAGTACTTC
many	TRBV5-1	TRBJ2-3	TRBD2	CASSLIRGGTDTQYF	TGCGCCAGCAGCTTGATACGGGGGGGCACAGATACGCAGTATTTT
many	TRBV7-6	TRBJ2-1	-	CASSSGPGPNEQFF	TGTGCCAGCAGCTCCGGGCCAGGGCCAAATGAGCAGTTCTTC
-	TRBV21-1	TRBJ2-3	-	CASSESGRTYTDTQYF	TGTGCCAGCAGCGAAAGCGGGCGAACATACACAGATACGCAGTATTTT
many	TRBV2	TRBJ1-1	-	CASSEVSGINTEAFF	TGTGCCAGCAGTGAAGTTTCAGGAATAAACACTGAAGCTTTCTTT
-	TRBV20-1	TRBJ2-2	TRBD2	CSARGGAGGPGELFF	TGCAGTGCCAGAGGGGGAGCGGGGGGGCCCGGGGAGCTGTTTTTT
many	TRBV20-1	TRBJ1-1	-	CSAKGLGFMNTEAFF	TGCAGTGCAAAGGGTCTGGGCTTTATGAACACTGAAGCTTTCTTT